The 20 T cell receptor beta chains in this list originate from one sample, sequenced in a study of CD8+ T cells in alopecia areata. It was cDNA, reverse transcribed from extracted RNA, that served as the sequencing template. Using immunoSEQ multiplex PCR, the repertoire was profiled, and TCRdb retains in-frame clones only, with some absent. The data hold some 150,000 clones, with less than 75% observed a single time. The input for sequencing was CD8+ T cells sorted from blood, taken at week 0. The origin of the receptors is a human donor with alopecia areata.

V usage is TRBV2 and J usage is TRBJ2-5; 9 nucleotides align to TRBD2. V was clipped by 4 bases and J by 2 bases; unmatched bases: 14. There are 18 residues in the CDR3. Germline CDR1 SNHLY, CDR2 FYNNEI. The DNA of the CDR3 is TGTGCCAGCAGTGGACGGACTCCTCGACTAGCGGAGCAAGAGACCCAGTACTTC. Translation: CASSGRTPRLAEQETQYF.

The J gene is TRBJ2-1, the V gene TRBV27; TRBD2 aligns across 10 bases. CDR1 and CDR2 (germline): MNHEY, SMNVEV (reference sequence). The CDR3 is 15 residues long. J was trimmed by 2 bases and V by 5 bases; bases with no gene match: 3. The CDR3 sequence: CASSPGTSAYNEQFF. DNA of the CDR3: TGTGCCAGCAGTCCCGGGACTAGCGCCTACAATGAGCAGTTCTTC.

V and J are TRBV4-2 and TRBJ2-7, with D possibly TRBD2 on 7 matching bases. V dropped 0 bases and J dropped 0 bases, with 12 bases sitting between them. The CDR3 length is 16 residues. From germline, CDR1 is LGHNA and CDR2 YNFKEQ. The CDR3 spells CASSQDARGHSYEQYF. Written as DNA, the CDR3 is TGTGCCAGCAGCCAAGATGCGCGGGGGCACTCCTACGAGCAGTACTTC.

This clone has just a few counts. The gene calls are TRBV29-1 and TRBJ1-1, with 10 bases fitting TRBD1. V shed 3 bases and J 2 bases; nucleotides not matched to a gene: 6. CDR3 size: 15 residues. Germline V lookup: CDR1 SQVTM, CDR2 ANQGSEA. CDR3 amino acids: CSVEFWTGGNTEAFF. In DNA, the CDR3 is TGCAGCGTTGAGTTTTGGACAGGGGGAAACACTGAAGCTTTCTTT.

The CDR3 spells CSVPSGGINTF. In nucleotides, the CDR3 is TGCAGCGTGCCATCGGGGGGGATTAACACCTTC. The rearrangement uses TRBV29-1 and TRBJ1-2, with D perhaps TRBD1 (5 bases). The CDR3 consists of 11 residues. The germline V and J ends were trimmed by 6 bases and 12 bases, with 17 bases remaining between them. Germline CDR1 and CDR2: SQVTM and ANQGSEA.

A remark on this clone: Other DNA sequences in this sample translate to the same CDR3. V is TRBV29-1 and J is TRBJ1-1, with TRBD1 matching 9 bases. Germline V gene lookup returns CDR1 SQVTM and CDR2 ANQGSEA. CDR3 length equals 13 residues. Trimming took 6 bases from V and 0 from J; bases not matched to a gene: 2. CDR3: CSVGQGLNTEAFF. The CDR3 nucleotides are TGCAGCGTAGGACAGGGGCTGAACACTGAAGCTTTCTTT.

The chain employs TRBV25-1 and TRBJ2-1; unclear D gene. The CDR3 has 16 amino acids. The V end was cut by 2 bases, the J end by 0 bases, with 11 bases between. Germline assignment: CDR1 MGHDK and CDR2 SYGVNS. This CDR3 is CASSESIGDSYNEQFF. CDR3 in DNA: TGTGCCAGCAGTGAAAGTATTGGGGACTCCTACAATGAGCAGTTCTTC.

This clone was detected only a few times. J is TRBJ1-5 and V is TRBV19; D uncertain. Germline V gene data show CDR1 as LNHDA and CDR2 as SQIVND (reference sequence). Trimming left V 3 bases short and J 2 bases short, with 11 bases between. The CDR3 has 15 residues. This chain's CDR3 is CASSIWGEGNQPQHF. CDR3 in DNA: TGTGCCAGTAGTATTTGGGGTGAAGGCAATCAGCCCCAGCATTTT.

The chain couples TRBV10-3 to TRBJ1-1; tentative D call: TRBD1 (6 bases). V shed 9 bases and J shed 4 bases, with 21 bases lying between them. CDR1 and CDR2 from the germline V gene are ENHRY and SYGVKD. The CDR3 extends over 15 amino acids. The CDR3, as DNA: TGTGCCATGGCGGGGGCGCATGGGTCGAGCACTGAAGCTTTCTTT. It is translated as CAMAGAHGSSTEAFF.

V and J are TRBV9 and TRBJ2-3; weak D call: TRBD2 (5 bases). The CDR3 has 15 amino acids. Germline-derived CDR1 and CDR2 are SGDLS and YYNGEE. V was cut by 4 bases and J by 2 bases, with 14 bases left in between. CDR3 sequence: CASSPPDDYTDTQYF. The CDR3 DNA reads TGTGCCAGCAGCCCCCCGGACGACTACACAGATACGCAGTATTTT.

The CDR3, as DNA: TGCGCCAGCAGCTTCTCCACCACTGGCGGTACTGAAGCTTTCTTT. Its translation is CASSFSTTGGTEAFF. The J gene is TRBJ1-1, the V gene TRBV5-1; D uncertain. The germline V and J ends were trimmed by 2 bases and 5 bases, with 16 bases remaining between them. CDR1 and CDR2 (germline): SGHRS, YFSETQ. The CDR3 length is 15 residues.

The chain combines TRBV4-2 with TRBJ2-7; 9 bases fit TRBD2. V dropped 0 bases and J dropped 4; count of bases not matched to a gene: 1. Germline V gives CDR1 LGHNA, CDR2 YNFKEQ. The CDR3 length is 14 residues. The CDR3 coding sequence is TGTGCCAGCAGCCAAGATAGCGGGGGTTACGAGCAGTACTTC. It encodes CASSQDSGGYEQYF.

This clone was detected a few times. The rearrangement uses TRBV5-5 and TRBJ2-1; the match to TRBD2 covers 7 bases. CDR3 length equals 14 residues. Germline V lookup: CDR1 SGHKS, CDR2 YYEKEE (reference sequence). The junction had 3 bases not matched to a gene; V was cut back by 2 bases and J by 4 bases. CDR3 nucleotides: TGTGCCAGCAGCTTCGGCGGGGGATACAATGAGCAGTTCTTC. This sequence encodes CASSFGGGYNEQFF. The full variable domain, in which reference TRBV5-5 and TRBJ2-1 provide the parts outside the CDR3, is DAGVTQSPTHLIKTRGQQVTLRCSPISGHKSVSWYQQVLGQGPQFIFQYYEKEERGRGNFPDRFSARQFPNYSSELNVNALLLGDSALYLCASSFGGGYNEQFFGPGTRLTVL.

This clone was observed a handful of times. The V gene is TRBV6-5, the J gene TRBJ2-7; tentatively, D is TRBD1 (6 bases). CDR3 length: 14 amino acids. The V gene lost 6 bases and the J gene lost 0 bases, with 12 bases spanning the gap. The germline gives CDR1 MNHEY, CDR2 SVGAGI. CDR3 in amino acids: CASRRGFDSYEQYF. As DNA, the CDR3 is TGTGCCAGCAGGAGGGGGTTCGACTCCTACGAGCAGTACTTC.

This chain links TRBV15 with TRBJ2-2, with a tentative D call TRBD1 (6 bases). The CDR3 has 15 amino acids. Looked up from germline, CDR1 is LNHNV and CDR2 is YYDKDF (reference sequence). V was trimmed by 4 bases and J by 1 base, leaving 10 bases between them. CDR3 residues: CATSKVTGNTGELFF. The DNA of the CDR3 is TGTGCCACCAGCAAAGTGACAGGGAACACCGGGGAGCTGTTTTTT.

CDR3 amino acids: CASSLGAAGTYEQYF. In DNA form, the CDR3 reads TGTGCCAGCAGCTTAGGGGCAGCGGGGACCTACGAGCAGTACTTC. The gene calls are TRBV11-2 and TRBJ2-7; the match to TRBD2 covers 7 bases. This CDR3 has 15 residues. Germline loops: CDR1 SGHAT, CDR2 FQNNGV. The J segment lost 2 bases and the V segment lost 1 base, leaving 5 bases of the junction unmatched.

CDR3 DNA sequence: TGCGCCAGCAGCGTCGGAGCGACCTACGAGCAGTACTTC. It translates to CASSVGATYEQYF. The V and J genes are TRBV5-1 and TRBJ2-7; D is ambiguous. The CDR3 extends over 13 amino acids. V shed 4 bases and J shed 2 bases, with 10 bases lying between them. Germline values: CDR1 SGHRS, CDR2 YFSETQ.

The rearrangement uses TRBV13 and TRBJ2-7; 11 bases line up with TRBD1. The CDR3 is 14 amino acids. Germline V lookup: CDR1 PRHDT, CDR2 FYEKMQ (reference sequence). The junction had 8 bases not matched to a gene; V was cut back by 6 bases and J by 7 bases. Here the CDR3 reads CASSTRTGGLEQYF. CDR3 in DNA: TGTGCCAGCAGTACAAGGACAGGGGGCCTTGAGCAGTACTTC.

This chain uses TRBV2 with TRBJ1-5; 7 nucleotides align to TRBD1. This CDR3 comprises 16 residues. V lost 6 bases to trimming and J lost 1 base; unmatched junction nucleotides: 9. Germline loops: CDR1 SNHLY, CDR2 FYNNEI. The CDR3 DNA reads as TGTGCCAGCAGCAGCACGACAGGGAACAGCAATCAGCCCCAGCATTTT. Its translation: CASSSTTGNSNQPQHF.

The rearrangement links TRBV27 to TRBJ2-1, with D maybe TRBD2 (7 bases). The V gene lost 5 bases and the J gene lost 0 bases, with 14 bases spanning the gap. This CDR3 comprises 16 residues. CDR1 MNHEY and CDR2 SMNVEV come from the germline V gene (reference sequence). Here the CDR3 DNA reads TGTGCCAGCAGTGCCGCGGGGGCTAGCTCCTACAATGAGCAGTTCTTC. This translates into CASSAAGASSYNEQFF.